The clone carrying this T cell receptor beta chain has just a few counts. Its antigen is as yet unknown. This entry is derived from a study of vaccination and CD4 T cells after COVID-19. About the study: Blood was drawn a median roughly 79 days post second dose, range 14 to 241. General observations from the study: Spike mono-reactivity was found in 304 of 307 vaccine-specific clones from convalescent patients.

Germline CDR1 and CDR2: SGHTA and FQGTGA. Deletions cut 1 base from V and 5 bases from J, with 8 bases between. The CDR3 has 13 amino acids. Documented treatment: approximately nine-day PBMC culture with coronavirus spike peptide pools or control peptides (ViraFEST assay). With the Oncomine TCR Beta short-read assay, DNA from cultured CD4+ T cells was sequenced. MiXCR, run by TCRdb on the PCR reads, gives a single entry per CDR3 protein. The data hold about 14,000 distinct CDR3 sequences, with 40% to 60% observed a single time. Sequencing was done on a sample of CD4+ T cells from blood, cultured in vitro. V gene TRBV7-3 combines with J gene TRBJ1-1; D is ambiguous. This TCR was sampled from a human donor who had recovered from COVID-19. CDR3: CASSLIGGTEAFF. CDR3 in DNA: TGTGCCAGCAGCTTAATCGGCGGGACTGAAGCTTTCTTT.